The 31 T cell receptor beta chains given below trace back to one sample, sequenced in a study of Tregs in tolerant kidney transplant recipients (dated by TCRdb to the late 2010s). The library was made by the immunoSEQ multiplex PCR assay. What TCRdb holds here is the immuneACCESS table cut down to in-frame rearrangements. Part of the clones is not present; checked against another copy, under half of the missing clones reflect an unresolved V gene, and the others are unexplained. This sample comprises roughly 69,000 clones, roughly 98% of them detected only once. Approximately 0.34% of the sample is held by the ten biggest clonotypes. According to the study, the label for this sample's time point signals: blood sample drawn before combined kidney and bone marrow transplant. The sample consisted of Tregs from blood, taken before the transplant. Receptors were obtained from a human donor who received a combined kidney and bone marrow transplant.

This chain connects TRBV18 to TRBJ2-5, with TRBD2 as a possible D gene (6 bases). The length of the CDR3 is 16 residues. V was shortened by 2 bases and J by 5 bases, with 18 bases between the two germline ends. Germline V gives CDR1 KGHSH, CDR2 LQKENI. Here the CDR3 reads CASSPKAGPEGETQYF. CDR3 in DNA: TGTGCCAGCTCACCAAAGGCGGGGCCTGAGGGTGAGACCCAGTACTTC.

The V call is TRBV28, the J call TRBJ2-3; TRBD2 matches at 8 bases. The CDR3 totals 15 residues. V was clipped by 3 bases and J by 2 bases; unmatched bases: 4. Germline CDR1 and CDR2: MDHEN and SYDVKM. The CDR3 reads CASSLAGGPTDTQYF. CDR3 nucleotides: TGTGCCAGCAGTTTGGCGGGGGGACCCACAGATACGCAGTATTTT.

The rearrangement joins TRBV6-1 to TRBJ2-5; TRBD1 aligns across 8 bases. Germline V lookup: CDR1 MNHNS, CDR2 SASEGT. V shed 4 bases, J shed 4 bases, and the junction held 8 bases outside the gene matches. CDR3 size: 15 residues. The CDR3 sequence is CASSGIRGLGETQYF. CDR3 in DNA: TGTGCCAGCAGTGGCATCAGGGGGCTTGGAGAGACCCAGTACTTC.

The V call is TRBV10-1, the J call TRBJ2-3; 9 bases align to TRBD2. The J segment lost 4 bases and the V segment lost 4 bases, leaving 9 bases of the junction unmatched. This CDR3 spans 16 amino acids. Germline loops: CDR1 WNHNN, CDR2 SYGVQD (reference sequence). For the CDR3, the DNA is TGCGCCAGCAGTGCCCCCCTAGCGGGGAACTCAGATACGCAGTATTTT. Translated, it gives CASSAPLAGNSDTQYF.

The genes are TRBV5-4 and TRBJ2-5; 7 positions match TRBD2. Germline loops: CDR1 SGHNT, CDR2 YYREEE (reference sequence). J gave up 5 bases and V 4 bases, and 8 bases lay outside the gene matches. The CDR3 contains 14 residues. The CDR3 is CASSQSGKGETQYF. The CDR3 coding sequence is TGTGCCAGCAGCCAAAGCGGGAAGGGGGAGACCCAGTACTTC.

CDR3 bases: TGTGCCAGTAGATCGAGCGGAGTGTTGGATTACACAGATACGCAGTATTTT. Translated: CASRSSGVLDYTDTQYF. The V gene is TRBV19, the J gene TRBJ2-3, with D tentatively TRBD2 (5 bases). Germline values: CDR1 LNHDA, CDR2 SQIVND (reference sequence). V shed 6 bases and J shed 2 bases, with 21 bases lying between them. The CDR3 covers 17 residues.

This clone has a single count. The chain is built from TRBV7-4 and TRBJ1-5; TRBD1 is a possible D gene (5 bases). Germline-derived CDR1 and CDR2 are SGHVT and SQSDAQ. CDR3 length equals 14 residues. Trimming took off 6 bases at V and 4 bases at J, with 13 bases between the two ends. CDR3 loop: CASSVGAENQPQHF. As DNA, the CDR3 is TGTGCCAGCAGTGTAGGGGCAGAAAATCAGCCCCAGCATTTT.

This clone has only one observation. This chain connects TRBV5-1 to TRBJ2-5; possibly TRBD2 for D (5 bases). The germline gives CDR1 SGHRS, CDR2 YFSETQ. V was clipped by 4 bases and J by 5 bases, with 9 bases between them. CDR3 length: 12 amino acids. DNA for the CDR3: TGCGCCAGCAGCCCAGGCGGGGAGACCCAGTACTTC. This codes for CASSPGGETQYF.

V gene TRBV4-3 combines with J gene TRBJ2-5, with TRBD2 matching over 15 bases. The CDR3 runs to 17 residues. Unmatched junction bases numbered 4, after V lost 0 bases and J lost 5 bases. From germline, CDR1 is LGHNA and CDR2 YSLEER. This CDR3 is CASSQEAGLAGGETQYF. In nucleotides, the CDR3 is TGCGCCAGCAGCCAAGAGGCAGGACTAGCGGGAGGGGAGACCCAGTACTTC.

This chain uses TRBV5-1 with TRBJ2-5; 7 nucleotides line up with TRBD2. V was clipped by 2 bases and J by 4 bases; unmatched bases: 11. Germline V gene data show CDR1 as SGHRS and CDR2 as YFSETQ. CDR3 size: 16 residues. Written as DNA, the CDR3 is TGCGCCAGCAGCTTAGCCGGGGGGTCCCAGGGAGAGACCCAGTACTTC. Its protein product is CASSLAGGSQGETQYF.

V usage is TRBV2 and J usage is TRBJ1-4; perhaps TRBD1 as D (5 bases). Germline V CDR1 and CDR2: SNHLY, FYNNEI. Trimming shortened V by 6 bases and J by 8 bases, and 13 bases separated the two germline ends. This CDR3 region has 13 residues. The CDR3 nucleotides read TGTGCCAGCAGGTGGGGGGTGTCGGAAAAACTGTTTTTT. Encoded protein: CASRWGVSEKLFF.

This sequence joins TRBV6-4 and TRBJ2-1; 11 positions match TRBD2. Looked up from germline, CDR1 is MRHNA and CDR2 is SNTAGT. The CDR3 has 14 amino acids. V trimming: 6 bases; J trimming: 8 bases; junction bases outside the gene matches: 6. The CDR3 loop reads CASRETSGVYEQFF. DNA for the CDR3: TGTGCCAGCAGGGAGACTAGCGGGGTCTATGAGCAGTTCTTC.

The chain's CDR3 is CASSPQTGGYNEQFF. Written as DNA, the CDR3 is TGTGCCAGCTCACCCCAGACAGGGGGCTACAATGAGCAGTTCTTC. The rearrangement joins TRBV18 to TRBJ2-1, with 9 bases that match TRBD1. Germline CDR1 is KGHSH and CDR2 is LQKENI. The CDR3 has 15 residues. V dropped 3 bases and J dropped 3; count of bases not matched to a gene: 3.

The chain links TRBV10-3 to TRBJ1-1; 9 positions agree with TRBD1. From germline, CDR1 is ENHRY and CDR2 SYGVKD. J lost 1 base, V lost 5 bases, and 2 bases had no gene match. The CDR3 contains 14 residues. CDR3 DNA: TGTGCCATCAGTAAGGGACAGGGGAACACTGAAGCTTTCTTT. It translates to CAISKGQGNTEAFF.

This clone was seen a single time. V usage is TRBV25-1 and J usage is TRBJ2-1, with D hard to call. V gave up 3 bases and J gave up 5 bases, with 14 bases separating them. The CDR3 spans 15 residues. Per the germline V gene, CDR1 is MGHDK and CDR2 is SYGVNS. The CDR3 region is CASSELSRPNNEQFF. The CDR3 region has the DNA TGTGCCAGCAGTGAGTTATCCAGGCCTAACAATGAGCAGTTCTTC.

The CDR3 DNA reads TGCGCCAGCAGCTTATGGCAGGGGTTTCATAATTCACCCCTCCACTTT. It specifies CASSLWQGFHNSPLHF. The V call is TRBV5-1, the J call TRBJ1-6, with D possibly matching TRBD1 (6 bases). The V and J ends lost 2 bases and 5 bases respectively, with 14 bases between them. The germline V gene encodes CDR1 SGHRS and CDR2 YFSETQ. This CDR3 has 16 residues.

The rearrangement uses TRBV20-1 and TRBJ2-7; TRBD2 matches at 8 bases. Germline CDR1 is DFQATT and CDR2 is SNEGSKA (reference sequence). The CDR3 length is 11 residues. V dropped 5 bases and J dropped 4; count of bases not matched to a gene: 1. The CDR3 reads CSAERGYEQYF. The CDR3 DNA follows: TGCAGTGCTGAGCGGGGGTACGAGCAGTACTTC.

This chain uses TRBV7-2 with TRBJ2-1, with D tentatively TRBD2 (6 bases). The ends were cut back, 5 bases at V and 2 bases at J, with 16 bases in the middle. This CDR3 comprises 16 residues. CDR1 is SGHTA and CDR2 is FQGNSA in the germline V gene. In nucleotides, the CDR3 is TGTGCCAGCAGCCCGAGGGGACTTCTCCCCTACAATGAGCAGTTCTTC. Translated, it gives CASSPRGLLPYNEQFF.

The J gene is TRBJ1-5, the V gene TRBV2; maybe TRBD1 (6 bases). CDR3 length: 15 residues. From germline, CDR1 is SNHLY and CDR2 FYNNEI. The germline V and J ends were trimmed by 4 bases and 0 bases, with 10 bases remaining between them. This chain's CDR3 is CASSGTAYSNQPQHF. CDR3 DNA sequence: TGTGCCAGCAGTGGGACAGCTTATAGCAATCAGCCCCAGCATTTT.

The J gene is TRBJ1-2, the V gene TRBV28; possible D gene TRBD1, 6 bases. The CDR3 is 11 residues long. V shed 6 bases and J shed 8 bases, with 10 bases lying between them. Germline V gene lookup returns CDR1 MDHEN and CDR2 SYDVKM. CDR3 residues: CASRQGSGYTF. CDR3 DNA sequence: TGTGCCAGCAGACAGGGTAGCGGCTACACCTTC.

The chain has TRBV30 and TRBJ1-2, with no clear D. CDR3 length: 12 residues. Looked up from germline, CDR1 is GTSNPN and CDR2 is SVGIG (reference sequence). Trimming took 2 bases from V and 8 from J, leaving 12 bases between them. CDR3 protein: CAWSRGVDGYTF. The CDR3 DNA reads TGTGCCTGGAGTCGGGGAGTCGACGGCTACACCTTC.

This clone was counted once. V gene TRBV5-4 combines with J gene TRBJ2-5, with 7 bases matching TRBD1. The CDR3 has 14 amino acids. The V segment lost 4 bases and the J segment 5 bases; nucleotides outside the gene matches: 8. Germline V gene data show CDR1 as SGHNT and CDR2 as YYREEE (reference sequence). This chain's CDR3 is CASSQDRVRETQYF. CDR3 DNA sequence: TGTGCCAGCAGCCAAGACAGGGTTCGGGAGACCCAGTACTTC.

The chain joins TRBV20-1 to TRBJ1-2; D not certain. This CDR3 has 11 amino acids. CDR1 and CDR2 from the germline V gene are DFQATT and SNEGSKA (reference sequence). V lost 6 bases, J lost 2 bases, and 7 bases lay in between. CDR3 bases: TGCAGTGCGGCCGGGAACTATGGCTACACCTTC. Its translation: CSAAGNYGYTF.

The chain recombines TRBV9 with TRBJ2-7; 7 nucleotides agree with TRBD2. This CDR3 contains 14 residues. The V and J ends lost 2 bases and 2 bases, in that order; junction bases with no gene match: 4. Germline V gene data show CDR1 as SGDLS and CDR2 as YYNGEE. The CDR3 DNA follows: TGTGCCAGCAGCGTGGGCGGGGGACCCTACGAGCAGTACTTC. Its protein is CASSVGGGPYEQYF.

The chain joins TRBV19 to TRBJ2-5; perhaps TRBD2 as D (7 bases). The CDR3 extends over 14 amino acids. CDR1 LNHDA and CDR2 SQIVND come from the germline V gene (reference sequence). The V end was cut by 5 bases, the J end by 5 bases, with 15 bases between. The DNA of the CDR3 is TGTGCCAGTAGTCACGGGGGGCGGATGGAGACCCAGTACTTC. Amino acids: CASSHGGRMETQYF.

The rearrangement joins TRBV4-3 to TRBJ2-3, with D perhaps matching TRBD2 (6 bases). Germline CDR1 is LGHNA and CDR2 is YSLEER. This CDR3 is 16 amino acids long. The V end lost 4 bases, the J end lost 2 bases, and 16 bases lay between the germline ends. CDR3 in amino acids: CASSPTWDLLTDTQYF. In DNA form, the CDR3 reads TGCGCCAGCAGCCCGACGTGGGACTTGCTCACAGATACGCAGTATTTT.

The chain recombines TRBV7-2 with TRBJ1-1, with unresolved D. This CDR3 contains 16 residues. CDR1 and CDR2 from the germline V gene are SGHTA and FQGNSA. V lost 3 bases and J 0 bases, leaving 14 bases between the germline ends. CDR3 bases: TGTGCCAGCAGCTTCGAAGGAGGGCATATGAACACTGAAGCTTTCTTT. It specifies CASSFEGGHMNTEAFF.

V gene TRBV27 combines with J gene TRBJ2-7; 7 nucleotides match TRBD2. The germline gives CDR1 MNHEY, CDR2 SMNVEV (reference sequence). V gave up 6 bases and J gave up 1 base; unmatched junction bases: 9. CDR3 length: 15 amino acids. The CDR3 here is CASSTTSVGSYEQYF. The CDR3 DNA reads TGTGCCAGCAGCACCACTAGCGTCGGGTCCTACGAGCAGTACTTC.

Written as DNA, the CDR3 is TGTGCCAGCCGCCCGCCAGGGGACAAAAACATTCAGTACTTC. Residues: CASRPPGDKNIQYF. The rearrangement links TRBV6-1 to TRBJ2-4, with D perhaps matching TRBD1 (6 bases). The CDR3 runs to 14 residues. From germline, CDR1 is MNHNS and CDR2 SASEGT. Trimming took 8 bases from V and 3 from J, leaving 14 bases between them.

The sample holds one count of this clone. This sequence joins TRBV30 and TRBJ1-5; 8 positions agree with TRBD1. CDR1 and CDR2 (germline): GTSNPN, SVGIG (reference sequence). There are 14 residues in the CDR3. V lost 4 bases to trimming and J lost 6 bases; unmatched junction nucleotides: 8. CDR3 bases: TGTGCCTGGACAGGGGGCGTTTTGGGTCAGCCCCAGCATTTT. Residues: CAWTGGVLGQPQHF.

The V call is TRBV7-2, the J call TRBJ2-7; 7 bases match TRBD1. J was trimmed by 2 bases and V by 5 bases; bases with no gene match: 9. CDR3 length: 15 amino acids. Germline loops: CDR1 SGHTA, CDR2 FQGNSA. CDR3 sequence: CASSLRQGTAYEQYF. CDR3 nucleotide sequence: TGTGCCAGCAGCCTCCGACAGGGAACTGCCTACGAGCAGTACTTC.